This T cell receptor (beta chain) came from a study of blood T cell repertoires in COVID-19 (dated by TCRdb to the early 2020s). Regarding the study in general: The collaborator samples originated in the United States, Italy and Spain and spanned the acute and convalescent phases of COVID-19. The repertoires were released in a freely available public database intended as a resource for research on the immune response to SARS-CoV-2. The material from the prospective study consisted of cDNA or gDNA derived from T cells, B-cell-depleted T cells, or PBMCs. The sample metadata nearly always contained a de-identified subject ID, COVID-19 status, age in years and sex. Samples were obtained from the ongoing ImmuneRACE study (first 160 participants) and from approximately 1,200 subjects provided by 6 global collaborators. Where available, HLA class I and class II types were taken from metadata supplied by the sample provider and were not determined by assay-based typing. Deeply sampled blood TCRbeta repertoires from subjects exposed to, actively infected with, or recovered from COVID-19 were included in the dataset. What the authors observed across the whole study: The amount of clinical and demographic metadata varied by source and participant and was provided uncurated.

Trimming at the junction amounts to 3 bases on V and 3 bases on J, and the germline ends lie 15 bases apart. CDR1 LNHDA and CDR2 SQIVND are derived from the germline V gene (reference sequence). From its cysteine to its phenylalanine, the CDR3 spans 15 amino acids. The sequence is cut down to CDR3 DNA, 45 bases in frame from base 1. TCRbeta CDR3 regions were amplified from genomic DNA using the immunoSEQ Assay, a bias-controlled multiplex PCR. For the original study's pipeline: The number of nucleated cells in each sample was estimated by amplification of reference gene primers within the assay. To quantify the absolute abundance of each unique TCRbeta CDR3 rearrangement, sequence reads were collapsed and filtered. Productive Simpson clonality was computed per sample as the square root of Simpson's diversity index over productive rearrangements. The table was pulled from immuneACCESS by TCRdb, which kept in-frame rearrangements only. Such tables lose some clones; where checked, under half of the loss comes from unresolved V genes, and the rest has no known cause. V and J calls and clone size come straight from that table; D and trimming were deduced from the DNA. The sample has 250,000 to 400,000 clones on record, under 90% of them singletons. The ten largest clones represent 2.5% to 3% of the sample.

About this clone: No antigen is known for it. No clone much larger than this one lies a single base away; base qualities are absent.

One collaborating source in Seattle enrolled patients while the patients were actively infected and followed the patients over time throughout the course of disease. Each collaborating institution followed its own protocols to collect whole blood in K2EDTA tubes. For TCRbeta analysis, collaborator samples were shipped as frozen whole blood, as isolated PBMCs, or as DNA extracted from either sample type. Here the chain combines TRBV19 and TRBJ2-7, with a tentative D gene TRBD2 over 5 matching bases. The origin of this receptor is a woman aged 25 to 39 with COVID-19, enrolled during active disease. Sequencing was done on a sample of peripheral blood. CDR3 sequence: CASSIAGGQDYEQYF. The nucleotides are TGTGCCAGTAGTATTGCGGGTGGGCAGGACTACGAGCAGTACTTC. The variable domain in full, with residues beyond the CDR3 obtained from the reference TRBV19 and TRBJ2-7 genes, is DGGITQSPKYLFRKEGQNVTLSCEQNLNHDAMYWYRQDPGQGLRLIYYSQIVNDFQKGDIAEGYSVSREKKESFPLTVTSAQKNPTAFYLCASSIAGGQDYEQYFGPGTRLTVT.